These 16 T cell receptor beta chains originate from one sample sequenced in a study of cytomegalovirus exposure and HLA in healthy donors. The PCR contained 60 Vbeta and 13 Jbeta primers. The repertoire was sequenced with immunoSEQ multiplex PCR; TCRdb's copy has only in-frame clones and lacks some. The table lists about 160,000 clones, more than 80% of them singletons. The sample consisted of PBMCs. The receptors were gathered from a woman aged 45-59 years in good health and CMV-seronegative.

This chain joins TRBV6-6 and TRBJ1-6; D is perhaps TRBD1 (5 bases). Between the trimmed V and J ends, which lost 6 bases and 7 bases, there was a span of 10 bases. CDR3 length equals 13 residues. Germline V gives CDR1 MNHNY, CDR2 SVGAGI (reference sequence). The CDR3 nucleotides read TGTGCCAGCAGGGACATCGGCAATTCACCCCTCCACTTT. Translated, it gives CASRDIGNSPLHF.

The chain employs TRBV2 and TRBJ2-7, with TRBD2 as a possible D gene (6 bases). V lost 6 bases to trimming and J lost 4 bases, with 16 bases between them. This CDR3 spans 14 amino acids. CDR1 is SNHLY, CDR2 FYNNEI, per germline. CDR3 residues: CASRRDSTTYEQYF. The CDR3 DNA reads as TGTGCCAGCAGGCGGGATTCTACTACTTACGAGCAGTACTTC.

The chain is built from TRBV28 and TRBJ1-1; 8 bases are a match to TRBD1. This CDR3 spans 14 amino acids. Germline V gene sequence: CDR1 MDHEN, CDR2 SYDVKM. J gave up 4 bases and V 4 bases, and 5 bases lay outside the gene matches. The CDR3 nucleotides read TGTGCCAGCAGTTCCGGACAGGGAAGCACTGAAGCTTTCTTT. It translates to CASSSGQGSTEAFF.

The rearrangement links TRBV5-1 to TRBJ2-2; tentative D call: TRBD1 (6 bases). The CDR3 is 16 amino acids. CDR1 and CDR2 from the germline V gene are SGHRS and YFSETQ. V was clipped by 0 bases and J by 3 bases, with 12 bases between them. DNA for the CDR3: TGCGCCAGCAGCTTGGGACAGGCCCCCGACACCGGGGAGCTGTTTTTT. This translates into CASSLGQAPDTGELFF.

The chain joins TRBV28 to TRBJ1-1; maybe TRBD1 (5 bases). In germline, CDR1 is MDHEN, CDR2 SYDVKM. V lost 2 bases and J 8 bases, leaving 9 bases between the germline ends. This CDR3 spans 12 amino acids. In DNA, the CDR3 is TGTGCCAGCAGTTTAAAGGGGCAAGAAGCTTTCTTT. Residues: CASSLKGQEAFF. Variable domain in full (rest from reference TRBV28 and TRBJ1-1): DVKVTQSSRYLVKRTGEKVFLECVQDMDHENMFWYRQDPGLGLRLIYFSYDVKMKEKGDIPEGYSVSREKKERFSLILESASTNQTSMYLCASSLKGQEAFFGQGTRLTVV.

The chain recombines TRBV20-1 with TRBJ1-2; TRBD1 is a possible D gene (6 bases). V lost 7 bases to trimming and J lost 8 bases, with 11 bases between them. CDR3 length: 10 residues. Germline assignment: CDR1 DFQATT and CDR2 SNEGSKA (reference sequence). In DNA form, the CDR3 reads TGCAGTGGGGGAGGGGGAGGCTACACCTTC. This gives the protein CSGGGGGYTF.

V and J are TRBV28 and TRBJ2-1, with 7 bases matching TRBD1. The CDR3 runs 16 residues. CDR1 is MDHEN and CDR2 is SYDVKM in the germline V gene. V shed 5 bases and J 6 bases; nucleotides not matched to a gene: 13. The CDR3 DNA sequence: TGTGCCAGCAGTCCCCTAGACAGGGTTCGGCGCAATGAGCAGTTCTTC. It specifies CASSPLDRVRRNEQFF.

The chain combines TRBV6-1 with TRBJ2-7; possible D gene TRBD2, 5 bases. This CDR3 contains 15 residues. Trimming cost V 0 bases and J 3 bases, with 12 bases left between them. Germline V gene lookup returns CDR1 MNHNS and CDR2 SASEGT. The CDR3 protein is CASSEASARNYEQYF. The CDR3 bases are TGTGCCAGCAGTGAAGCTAGCGCACGGAACTACGAGCAGTACTTC.

The chain carries TRBV6-1 and TRBJ1-6, with a weak D call TRBD1 (6 bases). Germline values: CDR1 MNHNS, CDR2 SASEGT. Deletions cut 4 bases from V and 10 bases from J, with 20 bases between. This CDR3 has 16 amino acids. CDR3 nucleotide sequence: TGTGCCAGCAGTGCACGGTATGGGCAGGGGTTCTCACCCCTCCACTTT. As protein: CASSARYGQGFSPLHF.

This chain joins TRBV5-1 and TRBJ2-7, with 8 bases aligning to TRBD1. Germline V gene sequence: CDR1 SGHRS, CDR2 YFSETQ. Germline trimming cut 0 bases from V and 5 bases from J; bases unmatched to any gene: 4. The CDR3 is made up of 14 amino acids. CDR3 amino acids: CASSLGQGAHEQYF. For the CDR3, the DNA is TGCGCCAGCAGCTTGGGTCAGGGGGCCCACGAGCAGTACTTC.

The CDR3: CASSPVVYNEQFF. CDR3 nucleotides: TGCGCCAGCAGCCCTGTCGTGTACAATGAGCAGTTCTTC. The V gene is TRBV4-3, the J gene TRBJ2-1; D unclear. The CDR3 has 13 amino acids. V was cut by 4 bases and J by 4 bases, with 8 bases left in between. Germline V gene lookup returns CDR1 LGHNA and CDR2 YSLEER.

This chain uses TRBV2 with TRBJ1-3; maybe TRBD1 (5 bases). Germline CDR1 is SNHLY and CDR2 is FYNNEI. V was trimmed by 8 bases and J by 0 bases, leaving 20 bases between them. CDR3 length equals 17 residues. The CDR3 DNA sequence: TGTGCCAGCGGGCGACAGCGATCAATGTTCTCTGGAAACACCATATATTTT. It encodes CASGRQRSMFSGNTIYF.

The V and J genes are TRBV18 and TRBJ2-1, with 12 positions matching TRBD2. The germline V gene has CDR1 KGHSH and CDR2 LQKENI. The CDR3 loop spans 15 amino acids. The V gene end was trimmed by 6 bases and the J gene end by 5 bases; junction bases not matched to a gene: 5. In DNA, the CDR3 is TGTGCCAGCTCCCCGACTAGCGGGGGAGACAATGAGCAGTTCTTC. Amino acids: CASSPTSGGDNEQFF. Full variable domain (rest looked up from reference TRBV18 and TRBJ2-1): NAGVMQNPRHLVRRRGQEARLRCSPMKGHSHVYWYRQLPEEGLKFMVYLQKENIIDESGMPKERFSAEFPKEGPSILRIQQVVRGDSAAYFCASSPTSGGDNEQFFGPGTRLTVL.

The chain is built from TRBV30 and TRBJ1-2; 10 nucleotides align to TRBD1. Germline V lookup: CDR1 GTSNPN, CDR2 SVGIG (reference sequence). Losses at the gene ends were 8 bases for V and 5 bases for J; bases not matched to a gene: 2. The CDR3 runs 11 residues. The CDR3 loop is CAQGQGYGYTF. The CDR3 DNA is TGTGCCCAGGGACAGGGGTATGGCTACACCTTC.

V gene TRBV15 combines with J gene TRBJ1-2; D is possibly TRBD1 (5 bases). Per germline, CDR1 LNHNV and CDR2 YYDKDF (reference sequence). Trimming cost V 5 bases and J 4 bases, with 14 bases left between them. The CDR3 sequence is 14 residues long. In DNA form, the CDR3 reads TGTGCCACCAGCCAAAGGACATATTCCTATGGCTACACCTTC. This gives the protein CATSQRTYSYGYTF.

The rearrangement uses TRBV2 and TRBJ2-4; D unresolved. The germline CDR1 and CDR2 sequences are SNHLY and FYNNEI. This CDR3 has 10 amino acids. V was cut by 8 bases and J by 7 bases, with 6 bases left in between. Here the CDR3 reads CASVGNIQYF. As DNA, the CDR3 is TGTGCCAGCGTCGGGAACATTCAGTACTTC. The full variable domain, its missing parts supplied by reference TRBV2 and TRBJ2-4, is EPEVTQTPSHQVTQMGQEVILRCVPISNHLYFYWYRQILGQKVEFLVSFYNNEISEKSEIFDDQFSVERPDGSNFTLKIRSTKLEDSAMYFCASVGNIQYFGAGTRLSVL.